A single sample is the source of the 28 T cell receptor beta chains below, sequenced in a study of cytomegalovirus exposure and HLA in healthy donors. PCR was performed using 60 Vbeta and 13 Jbeta primers. TCRdb keeps only in-frame clones here, not all; method: immunoSEQ multiplex PCR. The sample includes some 180,000 clones, about 69% of them seen just once. The sequencing input was PBMCs. The receptors come from a male donor in good health and CMV-seronegative.

Only a few counts were recorded for this clone. The chain recombines TRBV13 with TRBJ2-3, with TRBD2 identical over 8 bases. The trim removed 2 bases at V and 3 bases at J, leaving 7 bases unmatched. Germline CDR1 reads PRHDT; CDR2 reads FYEKMQ (reference sequence). The CDR3 length is 16 residues. The CDR3 loop reads CASSLSGGGVTDTQYF. In DNA, the CDR3 is TGTGCCAGCAGCTTAAGCGGGGGCGGGGTTACAGATACGCAGTATTTT.

This chain links TRBV28 with TRBJ2-3; 9 bases match TRBD1. Germline V gives CDR1 MDHEN, CDR2 SYDVKM. The length of the CDR3 is 16 residues. V was clipped by 3 bases and J by 3 bases; unmatched bases: 7. The CDR3 is CASSFFPGQGTDTQYF. The CDR3 nucleotides are TGTGCCAGCAGTTTCTTTCCGGGACAGGGAACAGATACGCAGTATTTT.

This rearrangement joins TRBV30 to TRBJ2-1; 10 bases agree with TRBD1. CDR1 is GTSNPN and CDR2 is SVGIG in the germline V gene (reference sequence). The CDR3 has 15 amino acids. V lost 3 bases to trimming and J lost 8 bases; unmatched junction nucleotides: 10. CDR3 sequence: CAWRLRDRGSHEQFF. Written as DNA, the CDR3 is TGTGCCTGGAGACTCCGGGACAGGGGATCCCATGAGCAGTTCTTC. Based on the CDR3 plus reference TRBV30 and TRBJ2-1, the full variable domain is SQTIHQWPATLVQPVGSPLSLECTVEGTSNPNLYWYRQAAGRGLQLLFYSVGIGQISSEVPQNLSASRPQDRQFILSSKKLLLSDSGFYLCAWRLRDRGSHEQFFGPGTRLTVL.

On this clone: A read error may produce the germline difference seen at one junction end. This sequence joins TRBV7-9 and TRBJ2-7; D gene unclear. From germline, CDR1 is SEHNR and CDR2 FQNEAQ (reference sequence). This CDR3 has 12 amino acids. In DNA form, the CDR3 reads TGTTCCAGCAGCTTTAACTCCTACGAGCAGTACTTC. Translated, it gives CSSSFNSYEQYF.

The rearrangement uses TRBV30 and TRBJ2-3; D call uncertain. CDR3 length equals 13 residues. Germline assignment: CDR1 GTSNPN and CDR2 SVGIG (reference sequence). V dropped 0 bases and J dropped 4 bases, with 8 bases sitting between them. CDR3 residues: CAWSVRSSDTQYF. CDR3 nucleotide sequence: TGTGCCTGGAGTGTACGGAGCTCAGATACGCAGTATTTT.

This chain uses TRBV6-6 with TRBJ2-5, with TRBD2 identical over 7 bases. The ends lost 9 bases at V and 4 bases at J; junction bases unmatched: 2. The germline CDR1 and CDR2 sequences are MNHNY and SVGAGI (reference sequence). CDR3 size: 11 residues. CDR3 nucleotide sequence: TGTGCCAGTACGGGAGGAGAGACCCAGTACTTC. Its protein product is CASTGGETQYF.

The rearrangement joins TRBV7-8 to TRBJ1-5, with 7 nucleotides matching TRBD1. Trimming cost V 5 bases and J 7 bases; bases outside gene matches: 14. Germline CDR1 is SGHVS and CDR2 is FQNEAQ. This CDR3 region has 16 residues. In DNA, the CDR3 is TGTGCCAGCAGCCCAGATGGGCGGGCAGGGGGACAGCCCCAGCATTTT. It encodes CASSPDGRAGGQPQHF.

J is TRBJ2-1 and V is TRBV18, with 10 bases aligning to TRBD1. This CDR3 has 15 amino acids. The germline V gene has CDR1 KGHSH and CDR2 LQKENI. V lost 3 bases, J lost 1 base, and 0 bases stayed unmatched. In DNA form, the CDR3 reads TGTGCCAGCTCACCGGACAGGGGGTCCTACAATGAGCAGTTCTTC. Its protein product is CASSPDRGSYNEQFF.

This clone was recorded only once. The chain carries TRBV28 and TRBJ2-5, with D tentatively TRBD2 (5 bases). The DNA end lines up better with TRBJ2-7; the J call may be wrong. From germline, CDR1 is MDHEN and CDR2 SYDVKM. This CDR3 contains 13 residues. The CDR3 sequence: CASSSGTSYEQYF. The CDR3 DNA is TGTGCCAGCAGTTCGGGAACCTCCTACGAGCAGTACTTC.

The chain is built from TRBV27 and TRBJ2-1; 10 bases match TRBD2. With V trimmed by 8 bases and J by 7 bases, 11 bases remained unmatched. The length of the CDR3 is 15 residues. Germline values: CDR1 MNHEY, CDR2 SMNVEV (reference sequence). The CDR3 loop reads CASSGWASGRNEQFF. In DNA, the CDR3 is TGTGCCAGCTCTGGGTGGGCTAGCGGGAGAAATGAGCAGTTCTTC.

This chain uses TRBV28 with TRBJ2-3; D gene ambiguous. This CDR3 region has 11 residues. Germline V gene lookup returns CDR1 MDHEN and CDR2 SYDVKM. V was shortened by 7 bases and J by 5 bases, with 7 bases between the two germline ends. Here the CDR3 DNA reads TGTGCCAGCACCCATAGAGATACGCAGTATTTT. It specifies CASTHRDTQYF.

The chain uses TRBV6-1 and TRBJ2-7; TRBD1 matches at 7 bases. Losses at the gene ends were 2 bases for V and 2 bases for J; bases not matched to a gene: 12. The CDR3 spans 17 residues. Germline V gene data show CDR1 as MNHNS and CDR2 as SASEGT. CDR3 in DNA: TGTGCCAGCAGTGAAACTTACCCCGGGACAGTCGCCTACGAGCAGTACTTC. This gives the protein CASSETYPGTVAYEQYF.

Worth noting for this clone: One end of the junction does not line up with germline, which may come from a read error. The gene calls are TRBV7-9 and TRBJ1-6; D may be TRBD1 (6 bases). The CDR3 spans 16 residues. Germline-derived CDR1 and CDR2 are SEHNR and FQNEAQ (reference sequence). The CDR3 DNA is TGTTCCAGCAGCTTAGCGGGGGCCCGAAGGAATTCACCCCTCCACTTT. Protein product: CSSSLAGARRNSPLHF.

This sequence joins TRBV9 and TRBJ1-2; no clear D. CDR1 is SGDLS, CDR2 YYNGEE, per germline. The CDR3 is 15 residues long. Trimming took 3 bases from V and 0 from J, leaving 12 bases between them. The CDR3 sequence: CASSAEGLSNYGYTF. The CDR3 DNA reads as TGTGCCAGCAGCGCCGAGGGTTTATCTAACTATGGCTACACCTTC.

The gene calls are TRBV7-9 and TRBJ2-1; D ambiguous. CDR1 is SEHNR, CDR2 FQNEAQ, per germline (reference sequence). With 3 bases removed from V and 10 bases from J, the gap between germline ends came to 10 bases. CDR3 length: 12 amino acids. The chain's CDR3 is CASSFPGREQFF. In nucleotides, the CDR3 is TGTGCCAGCAGCTTCCCGGGTCGGGAGCAGTTCTTC.

To note about this clone: This sample also contains other DNA sequences that code for the same CDR3. CDR3 sequence: CASSTTGGGNQPQHF. The CDR3 nucleotides are TGTGCCAGTAGTACGACAGGGGGTGGCAATCAGCCCCAGCATTTT. The gene calls are TRBV19 and TRBJ1-5; 9 bases fit TRBD1. This CDR3 has 15 residues. With V trimmed by 4 bases and J by 2 bases, 3 bases remained unmatched. From germline, CDR1 is LNHDA and CDR2 SQIVND (reference sequence).

This chain joins TRBV27 and TRBJ2-1; tentative D call: TRBD2 (5 bases). Trimming shortened V by 5 bases and J by 8 bases, and 13 bases separated the two germline ends. The CDR3 spans 13 residues. CDR1 MNHEY and CDR2 SMNVEV come from the germline V gene (reference sequence). The CDR3 region is CASSLTGSDEQFF. CDR3 DNA: TGTGCCAGCAGTCTAACGGGGAGCGATGAGCAGTTCTTC.

This clone came up a few times. The chain is built from TRBV19 and TRBJ1-3; D possibly corresponds to TRBD1 (6 bases). Germline lookup yields CDR1 LNHDA and CDR2 SQIVND (reference sequence). This CDR3 has 16 amino acids. The V end lost 9 bases, the J end lost 0 bases, and 18 bases lay between the germline ends. The CDR3 spells CASTPRTVHSGNTIYF. CDR3 DNA sequence: TGTGCCAGCACTCCCCGGACAGTGCACTCTGGAAACACCATATATTTT.

The DNA for the CDR3 is TGTGCCAGTAGCGGACATTGGGGAGCTTTCTTT. Its protein is CASSGHWGAFF. The rearrangement joins TRBV19 to TRBJ1-1, with a tentative D call TRBD1 (5 bases). Trimming cost V 6 bases and J 10 bases, with 12 bases left between them. This CDR3 is 11 amino acids long. Germline-derived CDR1 and CDR2 are LNHDA and SQIVND (reference sequence).

The rearrangement links TRBV6-5 to TRBJ2-3; 10 bases map to TRBD1. The trim removed 6 bases at V and 4 bases at J, leaving 7 bases unmatched. CDR3 length: 15 residues. Germline loops: CDR1 MNHEY, CDR2 SVGAGI. The CDR3 bases are TGTGCCAGCAGACAAGACAGGGGGCTCGCAGATACGCAGTATTTT. It specifies CASRQDRGLADTQYF.

The V gene is TRBV27, the J gene TRBJ2-3; D is undetermined. Trimming pared 5 bases from V and 0 bases from J, leaving 6 bases between. Germline V gives CDR1 MNHEY, CDR2 SMNVEV (reference sequence). There are 13 residues in the CDR3. The CDR3 coding sequence is TGTGCCAGCAGTGTTACTAGCACAGATACGCAGTATTTT. The encoded protein is CASSVTSTDTQYF.

The CDR3 is CASSDPGGGLGSEQFF. The CDR3 nucleotides are TGTGCCAGCAGTGACCCAGGCGGGGGGTTAGGGAGTGAGCAGTTCTTC. This sequence joins TRBV6-1 and TRBJ2-1; 8 nucleotides match TRBD2. Germline V lookup: CDR1 MNHNS, CDR2 SASEGT. The V and J ends lost 3 bases and 9 bases, in that order; junction bases with no gene match: 13. CDR3 length: 16 amino acids.

The chain joins TRBV28 to TRBJ1-5; possibly TRBD1 for D (5 bases). The V and J ends lost 7 bases and 2 bases respectively, with 21 bases between them. CDR3 length equals 17 residues. Germline values: CDR1 MDHEN, CDR2 SYDVKM. In DNA, the CDR3 is TGTGCCAGCAATGCCGAGGGGAGGGAGCCGGGCAATCAGCCCCAGCATTTT. This gives the protein CASNAEGREPGNQPQHF.

This clone showed up just a few times. CDR3: CASGLMGGPYEQYF. The CDR3 DNA is TGTGCTAGTGGTTTGATGGGGGGACCCTACGAGCAGTACTTC. The genes are TRBV12-5 and TRBJ2-7, with D tentatively TRBD2 (6 bases). The germline CDR1 and CDR2 sequences are LGHNT and FRNRAP. This CDR3 has 14 residues. The V and J ends lost 2 bases and 2 bases respectively, with 10 bases between them.

The V and J genes are TRBV6-5 and TRBJ1-6, with D maybe TRBD1 (6 bases). The CDR3 length is 15 residues. The germline V gene encodes CDR1 MNHEY and CDR2 SVGAGI. Deletions cut 5 bases from V and 4 bases from J, with 12 bases between. In nucleotides, the CDR3 is TGTGCCAGCAGTAGGGGGACATCTTATAATTCACCCCTCCACTTT. Its protein is CASSRGTSYNSPLHF.

The chain combines TRBV6-5 with TRBJ1-4; D might be TRBD1 (5 bases). The CDR3 is 13 amino acids. The V gene's germline CDR1 is MNHEY and CDR2 SVGAGI. V was pared by 2 bases and J by 8 bases, with 9 bases between. The CDR3 protein is CASSYVQGEKLFF. In nucleotides, the CDR3 is TGTGCCAGCAGTTACGTGCAGGGAGAAAAACTGTTTTTT.

This chain joins TRBV5-1 and TRBJ2-3; 8 bases agree with TRBD2. Germline V CDR1 and CDR2: SGHRS, YFSETQ. V dropped 3 bases and J dropped 6; count of bases not matched to a gene: 12. CDR3 length: 16 residues. In DNA, the CDR3 is TGCGCCAGCAGCTGGCGGGGTAGCGGGGAGAGGGATACGCAGTATTTT. Translating gives CASSWRGSGERDTQYF.

The chain links TRBV28 to TRBJ2-5, with D tentatively TRBD2 (5 bases). V was clipped by 6 bases and J by 1 base, with 12 bases between them. The CDR3 contains 14 residues. The germline gives CDR1 MDHEN, CDR2 SYDVKM. In nucleotides, the CDR3 is TGTGCCAGCAGCCGGTCTGAGGGCCAAGAGACCCAGTACTTC. The encoded protein is CASSRSEGQETQYF.